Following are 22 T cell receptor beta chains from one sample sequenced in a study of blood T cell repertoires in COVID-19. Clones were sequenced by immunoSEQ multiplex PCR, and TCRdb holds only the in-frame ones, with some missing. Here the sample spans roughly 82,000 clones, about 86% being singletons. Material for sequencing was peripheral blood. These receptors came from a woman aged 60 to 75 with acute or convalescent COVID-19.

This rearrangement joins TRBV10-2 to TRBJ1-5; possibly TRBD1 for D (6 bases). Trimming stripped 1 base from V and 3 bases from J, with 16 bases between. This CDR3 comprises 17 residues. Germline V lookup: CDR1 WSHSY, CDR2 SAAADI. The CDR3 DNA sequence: TGCGCCAGCAGTGAGTTTGCTGGGGGACAAACCAATCAGCCCCAGCATTTT. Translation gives CASSEFAGGQTNQPQHF.

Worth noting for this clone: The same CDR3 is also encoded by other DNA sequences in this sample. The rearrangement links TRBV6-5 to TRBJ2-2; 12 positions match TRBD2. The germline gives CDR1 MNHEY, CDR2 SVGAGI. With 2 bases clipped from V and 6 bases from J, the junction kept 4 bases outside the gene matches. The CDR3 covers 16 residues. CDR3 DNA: TGTGCCAGCAGTTACCTCACTAGCGGGAGGCCCGGGGAGCTGTTTTTT. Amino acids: CASSYLTSGRPGELFF.

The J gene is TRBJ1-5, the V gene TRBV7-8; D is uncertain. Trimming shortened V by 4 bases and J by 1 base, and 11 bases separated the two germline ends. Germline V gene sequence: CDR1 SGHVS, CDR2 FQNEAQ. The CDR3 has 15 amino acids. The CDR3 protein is CASSSTEQSNQPQHF. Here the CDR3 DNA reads TGTGCCAGCAGCTCAACAGAGCAAAGCAATCAGCCCCAGCATTTT.

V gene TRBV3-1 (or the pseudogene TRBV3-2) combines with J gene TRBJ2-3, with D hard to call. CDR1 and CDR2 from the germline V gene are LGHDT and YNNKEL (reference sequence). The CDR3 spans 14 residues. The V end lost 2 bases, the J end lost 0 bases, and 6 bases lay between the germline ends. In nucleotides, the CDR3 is TGTGCCAGCAGCCAAAGTAGTAGCACAGATACGCAGTATTTT. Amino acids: CASSQSSSTDTQYF.

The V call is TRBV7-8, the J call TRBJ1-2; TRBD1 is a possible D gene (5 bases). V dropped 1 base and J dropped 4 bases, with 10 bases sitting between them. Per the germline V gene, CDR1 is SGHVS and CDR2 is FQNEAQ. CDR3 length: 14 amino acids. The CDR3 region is CASSLVAGAYGYTF. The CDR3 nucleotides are TGTGCCAGCAGCTTAGTGGCTGGGGCCTATGGCTACACCTTC.

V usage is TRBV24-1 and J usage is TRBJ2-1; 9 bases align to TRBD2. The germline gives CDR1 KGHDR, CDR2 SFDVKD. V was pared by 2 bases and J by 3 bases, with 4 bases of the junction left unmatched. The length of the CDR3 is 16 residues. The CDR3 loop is CATSDSGTSHYNEQFF. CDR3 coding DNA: TGTGCCACCAGTGATTCCGGGACTAGCCACTACAATGAGCAGTTCTTC.

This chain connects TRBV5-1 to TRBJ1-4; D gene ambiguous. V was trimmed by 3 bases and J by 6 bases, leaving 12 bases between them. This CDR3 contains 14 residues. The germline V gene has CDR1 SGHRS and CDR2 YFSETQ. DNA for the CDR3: TGCGCCAGCAGCTCGGGAGGGTCGGATGAAAAACTGTTTTTT. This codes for CASSSGGSDEKLFF.

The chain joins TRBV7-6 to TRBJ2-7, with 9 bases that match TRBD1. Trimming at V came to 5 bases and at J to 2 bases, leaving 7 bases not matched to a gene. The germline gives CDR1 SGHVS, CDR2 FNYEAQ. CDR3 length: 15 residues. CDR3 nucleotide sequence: TGTGCCAGCAGCCCCTGGACAGGGGCCCCCTACGAGCAGTACTTC. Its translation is CASSPWTGAPYEQYF.

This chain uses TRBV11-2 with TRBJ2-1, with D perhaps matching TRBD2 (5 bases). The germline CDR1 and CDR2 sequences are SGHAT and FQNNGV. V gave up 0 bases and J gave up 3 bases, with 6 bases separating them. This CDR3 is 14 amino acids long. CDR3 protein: CASSLDRGYNEQFF. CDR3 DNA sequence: TGTGCCAGCAGCTTAGATCGGGGCTACAATGAGCAGTTCTTC. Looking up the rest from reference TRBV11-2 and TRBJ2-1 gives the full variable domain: EAGVAQSPRYKIIEKRQSVAFWCNPISGHATLYWYQQILGQGPKLLIQFQNNGVVDDSQLPKDRFSAERLKGVDSTLKIQPAKLEDSAVYLCASSLDRGYNEQFFGPGTRLTVL.

Here the CDR3 DNA reads TGTGCCAGCAGCCCACGACAGGGACGAATGAACACTGAAGCTTTCTTT. Its protein product is CASSPRQGRMNTEAFF. V usage is TRBV3-1 (or the pseudogene TRBV3-2) and J usage is TRBJ1-1; 7 nucleotides align to TRBD1. The V gene's germline CDR1 is LGHDT and CDR2 YNNKEL (reference sequence). This CDR3 comprises 16 residues. V shed 4 bases and J 0 bases; nucleotides not matched to a gene: 8.

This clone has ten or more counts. The CDR3 region is CASTGKVGGFQPQHF. The CDR3 region has the DNA TGTGCCAGTACTGGGAAGGTAGGGGGCTTTCAGCCCCAGCATTTT. The chain joins TRBV19 to TRBJ1-5, with TRBD1 matching over 7 bases. This CDR3 has 15 residues. V shed 7 bases, J shed 6 bases, and the junction held 12 bases outside the gene matches. Germline CDR1 reads LNHDA; CDR2 reads SQIVND (reference sequence).

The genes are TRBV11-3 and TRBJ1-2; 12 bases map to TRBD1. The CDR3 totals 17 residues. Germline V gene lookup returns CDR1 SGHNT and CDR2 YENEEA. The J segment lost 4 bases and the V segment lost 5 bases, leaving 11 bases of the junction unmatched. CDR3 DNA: TGTGCCAGCAGCAAATCGGGACAGGGGGCGGACGGCTATGGCTACACCTTC. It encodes CASSKSGQGADGYGYTF.

DNA for the CDR3: TGTGCCAGCAGCCAAGATATAGGACTAAAGGAGAAGTTCTTC. Translation: CASSQDIGLKEKFF. The genes are TRBV3-1 (or the pseudogene TRBV3-2) and TRBJ2-1; possible D gene TRBD2, 6 bases. The CDR3 is 14 residues long. The germline CDR1 and CDR2 sequences are LGHDT and YNNKEL (reference sequence). Trimming shortened V by 0 bases and J by 14 bases, and 17 bases separated the two germline ends.

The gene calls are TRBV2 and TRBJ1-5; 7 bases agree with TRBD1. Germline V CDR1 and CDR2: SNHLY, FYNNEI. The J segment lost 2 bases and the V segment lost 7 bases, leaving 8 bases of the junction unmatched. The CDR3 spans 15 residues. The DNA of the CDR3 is TGTGCCAGCACCCTTAGGGGGCTCGGCAATCAGCCCCAGCATTTT. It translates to CASTLRGLGNQPQHF. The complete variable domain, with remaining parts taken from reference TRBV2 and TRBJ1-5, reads EPEVTQTPSHQVTQMGQEVILRCVPISNHLYFYWYRQILGQKVEFLVSFYNNEISEKSEIFDDQFSVERPDGSNFTLKIRSTKLEDSAMYFCASTLRGLGNQPQHFGDGTRLSIL.

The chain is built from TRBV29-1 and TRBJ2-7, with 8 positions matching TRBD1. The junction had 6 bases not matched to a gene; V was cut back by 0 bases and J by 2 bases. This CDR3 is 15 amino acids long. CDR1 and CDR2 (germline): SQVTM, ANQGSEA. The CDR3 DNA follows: TGCAGCGTTGAAGATCGGCAGGGGGCCACCTACGAGCAGTACTTC. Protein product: CSVEDRQGATYEQYF.

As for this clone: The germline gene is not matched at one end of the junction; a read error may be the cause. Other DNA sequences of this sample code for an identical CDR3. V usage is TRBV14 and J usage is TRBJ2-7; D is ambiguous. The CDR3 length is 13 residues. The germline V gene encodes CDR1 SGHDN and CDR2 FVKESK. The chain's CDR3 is CASSQDQSYEQYF. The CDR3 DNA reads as TGTGCCAGCAGCCAAGATCAGTCTTACGAACAGTACTTC.

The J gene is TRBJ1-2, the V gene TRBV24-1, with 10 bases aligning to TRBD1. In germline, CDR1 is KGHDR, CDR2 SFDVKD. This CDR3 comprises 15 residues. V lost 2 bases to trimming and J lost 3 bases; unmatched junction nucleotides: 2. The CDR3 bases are TGTGCCACCAGTGATTGGGACAGGGGACACTATGGCTACACCTTC. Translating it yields CATSDWDRGHYGYTF.

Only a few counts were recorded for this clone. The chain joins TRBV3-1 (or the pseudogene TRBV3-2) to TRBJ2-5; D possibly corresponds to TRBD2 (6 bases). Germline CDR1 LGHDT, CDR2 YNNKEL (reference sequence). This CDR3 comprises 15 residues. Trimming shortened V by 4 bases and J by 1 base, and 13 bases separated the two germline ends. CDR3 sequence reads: CASSLLAGTQETQYF. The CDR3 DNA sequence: TGTGCCAGCAGCCTCCTCGCGGGAACCCAAGAGACCCAGTACTTC.

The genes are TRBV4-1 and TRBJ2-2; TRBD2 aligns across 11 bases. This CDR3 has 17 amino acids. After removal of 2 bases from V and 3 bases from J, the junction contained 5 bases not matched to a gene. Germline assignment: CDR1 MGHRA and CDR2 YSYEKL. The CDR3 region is CASSQNSGRADTGELFF. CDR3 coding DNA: TGCGCCAGCAGCCAAAATAGCGGGAGGGCCGACACCGGGGAGCTGTTTTTT.

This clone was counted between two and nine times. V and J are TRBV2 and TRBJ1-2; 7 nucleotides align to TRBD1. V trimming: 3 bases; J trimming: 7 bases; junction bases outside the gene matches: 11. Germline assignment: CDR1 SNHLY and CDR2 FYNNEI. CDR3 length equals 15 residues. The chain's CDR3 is CASSEATGIGLGYTF. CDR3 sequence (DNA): TGTGCCAGCAGTGAGGCGACAGGGATAGGACTTGGCTACACCTTC.

CDR3 sequence reads: CASSFSHEQFF. As DNA, the CDR3 is TGTGCCAGCAGCTTTAGCCATGAGCAGTTCTTC. The chain carries TRBV12-3 or TRBV12-4 and TRBJ2-1, with D unresolved. CDR3 length equals 11 residues. V lost 6 bases and J lost 8, with 8 bases in between.

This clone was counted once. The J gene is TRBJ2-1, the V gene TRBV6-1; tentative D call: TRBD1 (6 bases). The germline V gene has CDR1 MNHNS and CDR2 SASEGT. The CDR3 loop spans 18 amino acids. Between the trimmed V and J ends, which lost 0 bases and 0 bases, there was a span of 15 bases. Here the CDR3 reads CASSEALQGPSSYNEQFF. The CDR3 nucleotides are TGTGCCAGCAGTGAAGCGCTACAGGGACCGAGCTCCTACAATGAGCAGTTCTTC.